This paragraph reports one T cell receptor (beta chain). No cognate antigen has been identified for it. The input lacks base qualities; no much larger clone sits a single base away. The record originates from a study of cytomegalovirus exposure and HLA in healthy donors (dated by TCRdb to between 2016 and 2019). Describing the broader study: An earlier analysis of around 600 of the donors reported approximately 300 Gb of sequence data and approximately 110 million unique TCR beta sequences from some 180 million T cells. Roughly 320 gigabases of sequencing data and tens of millions of unique TCR sequences made up an early release that covered approximately 620 HLA-typed donors. The later analysis used no new phenotypic data to find candidate immune exposures, relying instead on TCR beta sequences and their occurrence across donors. All discovery cohort repertoires had been generated on a single sequencing platform. An earlier analysis of 587 of the donors used high-throughput TCR beta sequencing to judge whether each TCR beta V gene segment behaved as functional or pseudogenic. A later genetic analysis used genome-wide SNP genotypes for about 60% of the roughly 670 donors, treating that subset as a discovery cohort. Roughly five DR-DQ haplotypes were treated as single units for association and clustering because of strong linkage in the cohort. Among some 400 genotyped donors of the cohort, an average of around 250,000 unique TCR beta nucleotide sequences was sequenced per donor, of which about 18% were non-productive. The study used immunosequencing to profile the T cell repertoires of under 700 subjects and linked those repertoires to cytomegalovirus serostatus. To predict cytomegalovirus infection status, the study brought together high-throughput TCR immunosequencing, statistical association of individual TCRs with disease status, and machine learning. HLA typing covered class I and class II loci at four-digit resolution. The study aimed to test whether cataloging public T cell receptors could reveal signatures of past pathogen exposure. Along with the 666-subject first cohort, a separate validation cohort of about 110 different subjects was used. Donor age, sex, ethnicity and CMV serostatus were collected together with the repertoire data. Of the 398 genotyped donors, around 81% fell in the genetic ancestry cluster associated with self-reported Caucasian donors. In a later analysis, previously published TCR beta repertoires from 670 or so donors were re-analyzed and high-resolution HLA genotyping was added so that TCR occurrence patterns could be studied. Typing coverage differed by locus: A, B, C, DRB1 and DQB1 were typed in roughly 629-640 donors, DQA1 in roughly 510, DPA1 in over 600, and DPB1 in 450 to 490. Overall study outcomes, separate from this receptor: Assigning TCR associations to individual alleles was difficult when HLA alleles, especially DR and DQ, strongly co-occurred. The authors suggested that the approach could potentially be generalized to other disease states and immunological phenotypes. In a later analysis, TCR association rates were found to vary across HLA loci, with the most associated TCRs seen for DRB1 alleles and the fewest for HLA-C alleles. The study gave a list of 150 to 200 TCR beta chains associated with cytomegalovirus. Some IMGT-functional V segments, including TRBV6-2 and TRBV6-3, could not be told apart with the 87-base-pair reads, so those segments were excluded. V-gene and J-gene trimming of TCR beta chains was associated with a missense DCLRE1C variant in a later genetic analysis, and the association was replicated in an independent cohort. Specific HLA alleles were associated with over 15,000 TCR beta sequences at a false discovery rate of 0.05 in a later analysis. In this cohort, only TCR beta chains were sequenced, and detectable features were limited by the absence of alpha or paired-chain data. Most TCR sequences were observed very rarely across donors, whereas some public TCRs were present in many individuals. Linkage disequilibrium might explain the correlated functional status among segregating V segments, but an unknown experimental factor could not be ruled out. A group of highly shared sequence variants was considered likely to be a technical artifact of the sequencing pipeline. The presence/absence analyses assumed that sequencing depth was roughly uniform across donors, and that assumption may not be true. In a later analysis, HLA-associated TCR beta chains were found to be more clonally expanded and to have lower generation probabilities than equally common non-associated chains. Cytomegalovirus status was reported to be diagnosed by the classifier with high specificity and sensitivity in both the original and validation cohorts. Broadly in line with IMGT annotations, most TCR beta V segments showed up in productive rearrangements about 87% or about 30% of the time in an earlier analysis of 450 to 600 of the donors. In a later analysis, several top co-occurrence clusters were reported to appear linked to parvovirus B19, influenza, CMV and Epstein-Barr virus. A later genetic analysis reported fewer N-insertions in productive TCRs among donors in an Asian-associated ancestry cluster than the roughly 700-donor mean. A further reported finding was that TCR beta sequences accurately predicted the HLA-A and HLA-B alleles for most subjects in the first cohort. CMV serostatus was the only immune exposure information available for the cohort. In a later analysis, most CMV-associated TCR beta chains were found to appear HLA-restricted, with HLA associations seemingly driven largely by CMV exposure. In vitro tests confirmed that a few of the cytomegalovirus-associated TCR beta chains recognize cytomegalovirus antigens. Because HLA typing was missing for some donors at each locus, association tests included only the typed subset. The earlier analysis of 587 of the donors excluded some 15 rarely observed V segments, including chromosome 9 orphons, because counts were too low.

Reading the germline V gene (reference sequence) gives CDR1 WNHNN and CDR2 SYGVQD. At the junction V is shortened by 5 bases and J by 7 bases; bases outside the gene matches: 4. The CDR3 sequence holds 13 residues, the cysteine and phenylalanine included. Kept here is only the CDR3 DNA, which spans 39 bases and is read in frame from base 1. In total, around 600 healthy bone marrow donors made up the cohort. At the time of sampling, all cohort members were nominally healthy, though unrecorded immune exposures were likely present. The donor tested CMV seronegative and was one of the 352 seronegative cohort members. Each donor provided a peripheral blood sample, and peripheral blood mononuclear cells were used for TCR beta sequencing. Genomic DNA extraction from the blood cell samples was performed with the Qiagen DNeasy Blood Extraction Kit. The library relied on the immunoSEQ multiplex PCR assay. For the multiplex PCR, a mixture combining 60 forward primers for TCR Vbeta segments and 13 reverse primers for TCR Jbeta segments was used. Amplification of the CDR3 region of rearranged TCR beta genes was performed with a multiplex PCR assay on genomic DNA. On the Illumina HiSeq System, the amplified TCR beta libraries were sequenced as 87-base-pair reads. The study's processing was this. In a later analysis, roughly 80 million unique TCR beta chains were counted across the approximately 670 repertoires, and roughly 10 million of these chains were shared by at least two donors. Raw reads were error-corrected and collapsed into unique sequences by a nearest-neighbor algorithm in which closely related sequences were merged to remove PCR and sequencing errors. V, D and J gene segments were assigned by aligning CDR3 sequences to IMGT reference sequences. Each retained sequence needed at least a six-nucleotide match to both a V gene segment and a J gene segment. A rearrangement counted as productive if the CDR3 had no stop codons and remained in frame with V and J, and every other rearrangement counted as non-productive. CDR3 was defined by IMGT convention, running from the second conserved V-encoded cysteine to the conserved J-encoded phenylalanine. The earlier analysis of 500 to 750 of the donors excluded any sequence lacking an unambiguous match to a single V gene segment. In an earlier analysis of 587 of the donors, V segments were called functional above 56.7% productive rearrangements and were called segregating when the between-donor standard deviation exceeded 5%. To diagnose cytomegalovirus status from the catalog of TCR beta chain sequences, a statistical classification framework was built. A later analysis assigned V and J genes by comparing TCR nucleotide sequences with IMGT/GENE-DB human TR gene sequences. Using the TCRdist pipeline, a later analysis assigned CDR3 sequences along with most-parsimonious VDJ recombination scenarios. A later analysis defined each TCR beta chain by its CDR3 amino acid sequence plus V-gene family, and excluded reads lacking a unique V-gene family. As a way to deal with suspected cross-contamination and a sequencing artifact, a later analysis dropped nearly 600 nucleotide sequences that were highly shared and had low generation probability. For each public chain, a later analysis derived a clonal expansion index from normalized ranks of inferred template counts within each repertoire. In a later analysis, generation probabilities were computed with a VDJ recombination model fitted to out-of-frame rearrangements, and the resulting probabilities were checked against IGoR. In a later analysis, hypergeometric tests were used to score TCR-TCR, TCR-HLA and TCR-CMV co-occurrence, with a repertoire-size bias correction applied to TCR pairs. False discovery rates were estimated in a later analysis by permuting HLA or CMV assignments 20 times. In a later analysis, co-occurring TCRs were grouped with DBSCAN, and TCRdist sequence similarity was added when clustering was performed within HLA-allele-positive subsets. Repertoires with fewer than 30,000 or more than 120,000 public chains, plus five repertoires with anomalous nucleotide sharing, were excluded from co-occurrence clustering. TCRdb took this table from immuneACCESS and kept in-frame rearrangements with V and J called. Such tables lack part of the clones; where checked against another copy, unresolved V genes explain under half of the gap, and the rest is unexplained. The V and J calls and the clone size are those of that table, but D and trimming were determined from the DNA. The sample has roughly 190,000 clones on record, around 86% of them singletons. The top ten hold roughly 1.3% of the sample.

The sample taken for sequencing was PBMCs. The receptor was isolated from a man under 40 in good health and CMV-seronegative. The rearrangement joined TRBV10-1 to TRBJ1-1, and 10 bases in between align with TRBD1. The CDR3 here reads CASSRRDRGEAFF. The base sequence is TGCGCCAGCAGTCGCCGGGACAGGGGTGAAGCTTTCTTT.